This note documents a single TCR beta chain sequence. Antigen: not known. Gene names and germline refer to mouse. With the read ending 1 residue before the CDR3 end, the germline J gene is used to fill in that end. This sample was taken from a study of tissue T cells after allogeneic stem cell transplantation. Study-wide results and limits: TCR repertoires tracked anatomic similarity, regardless of disease or transplant status. Few T cell clones were shared across patients, but motif clusters showed tissue-specific shared signatures. In patients and mice, blood and spleen missed much of tissue repertoire.

Produced via immunoSEQ multiplex PCR; TCRdb's table is partial and in-frame only. The table shows about 48,000 clones, with roughly 73% occurring only once. The CDR3 is made up of 15 amino acids. Germline V lookup: CDR1 GKSSPN, CDR2 SITVG. After removal of 2 bases from V and 0 bases from J, the junction contained 5 bases not matched to a gene. This TCR derives from a pool of C57BL/6 mice in good health. Sequencing was done on a sample of sorted cells pooled from one or two spleens. V usage is TRBV31 and J usage is TRBJ2-3; 7 bases are shared with TRBD1. The part of the CDR3 DNA that was read is TGTGCCTGGAGTTACGGGACAGCTAGTGCAGAAACGCTGTAT. Its translation: CAWSYGTASAETLY. In full, the CDR3 is CAWSYGTASAETLYF.